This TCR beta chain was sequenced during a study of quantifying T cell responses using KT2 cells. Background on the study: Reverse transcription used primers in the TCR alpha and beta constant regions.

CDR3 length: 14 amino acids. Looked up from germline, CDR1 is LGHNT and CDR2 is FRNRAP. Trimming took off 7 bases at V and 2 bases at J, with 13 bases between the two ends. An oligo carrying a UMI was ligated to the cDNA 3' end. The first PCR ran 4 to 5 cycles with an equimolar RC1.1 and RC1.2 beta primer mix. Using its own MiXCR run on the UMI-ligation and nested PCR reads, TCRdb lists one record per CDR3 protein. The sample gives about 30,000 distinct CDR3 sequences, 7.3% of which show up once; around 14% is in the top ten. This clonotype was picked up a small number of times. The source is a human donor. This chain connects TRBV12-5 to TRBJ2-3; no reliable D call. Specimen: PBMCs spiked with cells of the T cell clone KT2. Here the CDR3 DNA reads TGTGCTAGTGCCGGCCACCCTGTCACAGATACGCAGTATTTT. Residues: CASAGHPVTDTQYF.